These T cell receptor beta chains were read from a single sample in a study of shared clonotypes between healthy human individuals. This table comes from immunoSEQ multiplex PCR, and its TCRdb copy is limited to in-frame clones, with some not included. The sample includes fewer than 600,000 clones, about 85% of them seen just once. What was sequenced was PBMCs. The source is a woman in her 40s in good health. Some clones in this sample may be carry-over from other donors' samples. Each CDR3 is given with its conserved first and last residue. The order of the fields is V gene, D gene, clone size, J gene, CDR3 protein, CDR3 DNA. D genes are given only for firm matches. Size is omitted from some rows. Given values are once, few, many or a class for expanded clones.

V gene: TRBV5-4; D gene: -; clone size: once; J gene: TRBJ2-7; CDR3 protein: CASSRKGYSVQYF; CDR3 DNA: TGTGCCAGCAGCCGAAAGGGATATTCAGTGCAGTACTTC
V gene: TRBV28; D gene: TRBD2; clone size: -; J gene: TRBJ2-3; CDR3 protein: CASRTGTSASYTQYF; CDR3 DNA: TGTGCCAGCAGAACCGGGACTAGCGCGTCATATACGCAGTATTTT
V gene: TRBV7-9; D gene: -; clone size: -; J gene: TRBJ2-1; CDR3 protein: CASSLGRSLNEQFF; CDR3 DNA: TGTGCCAGCAGCTTAGGCAGAAGCCTCAATGAGCAGTTCTTC
V gene: TRBV5-8; D gene: -; clone size: -; J gene: TRBJ1-2; CDR3 protein: CASSLWGAWNGYTF; CDR3 DNA: TGTGCCAGCAGCTTGTGGGGGGCTTGGAATGGCTACACCTTC
V gene: TRBV6-1; D gene: TRBD2; clone size: -; J gene: TRBJ2-7; CDR3 protein: CASSEAGRRGERYGAGGTYEQYF; CDR3 DNA: TGTGCCAGCAGTGAAGCGGGTCGTAGAGGGGAAAGGTACGGGGCGGGAGGGACCTACGAGCAGTACTTC
V gene: TRBV11-2; D gene: TRBD2; clone size: -; J gene: TRBJ2-7; CDR3 protein: CASRRLAGGSEQYF; CDR3 DNA: TGTGCCAGCAGAAGACTAGCGGGAGGGAGTGAGCAGTACTTC
V gene: TRBV5-1; D gene: -; clone size: -; J gene: TRBJ2-2; CDR3 protein: CASTSLEQGGTGELFF; CDR3 DNA: TGCGCCAGCACCTCCCTCGAACAGGGAGGGACCGGGGAGCTGTTTTTT
V gene: TRBV5-1; D gene: -; clone size: -; J gene: TRBJ1-1; CDR3 protein: CASSSGLNTEAFF; CDR3 DNA: TGCGCCAGCAGCTCGGGCCTGAACACTGAAGCTTTCTTT
V gene: TRBV7-9; D gene: TRBD2; clone size: many; J gene: TRBJ2-1; CDR3 protein: CASSLRTSGSDEQFF; CDR3 DNA: TGTGCCAGCAGCTTACGAACTAGCGGGAGTGATGAGCAGTTCTTC
V gene: TRBV7-2; D gene: -; clone size: -; J gene: TRBJ1-3; CDR3 protein: CASSLRRPGPSGNTIYF; CDR3 DNA: TGTGCCAGCAGCCTGAGGCGGCCAGGCCCCTCTGGAAACACCATATATTTT
V gene: TRBV5-1; D gene: -; clone size: -; J gene: TRBJ2-3; CDR3 protein: CASSPQGDTQYF; CDR3 DNA: TGCGCCAGCAGCCCCCAGGGGGATACGCAGTATTTT
V gene: TRBV10-3; D gene: -; clone size: -; J gene: TRBJ2-7; CDR3 protein: CAIRSGSASYEQYF; CDR3 DNA: TGTGCCATCAGGAGCGGGTCGGCATCCTACGAGCAGTACTTC
V gene: TRBV5-6; D gene: -; clone size: -; J gene: TRBJ2-3; CDR3 protein: CASSLLGQYTDTQYF; CDR3 DNA: TGTGCCAGCAGCTTGCTTGGCCAATACACAGATACGCAGTATTTT
V gene: TRBV29-1; D gene: TRBD1; clone size: -; J gene: TRBJ2-1; CDR3 protein: CSVEGTGGYNEQFF; CDR3 DNA: TGCAGCGTTGAGGGGACAGGGGGTTACAATGAGCAGTTCTTC